One sample yielded the 26 T cell receptor beta chains listed below, sequenced in a study of CXCR3-negative and CXCR3-positive naive CD8 T cells. UMI labels and 5' RACE were used to prepare the TRB cDNA libraries. TCRdb reprocessed the 5' RACE reads, with one entry per CDR3 protein and no DNA. This table lists tens of thousands of distinct CDR3 sequences. The sample taken for sequencing was naive CXCR3- CD8+ T cells from blood. Stated subset: CD45RO-CCR7+CD27+CD95- naive CD8+ T cells lacking CXCR3 (TNR3-). The receptors originated from a human donor in good health. Some clones in this sample may be carry-over from other donors' samples.

The chain is built from TRBV6-5 and TRBJ2-7. The CDR3 extends over 13 amino acids. CDR1 and CDR2 from the germline V gene are MNHEY and SVGAGI. The CDR3 here is CASSYRQTYEQYF.

This chain uses TRBV7-9 with TRBJ1-4; there is no DNA to check the TCRdb D call of TRBD1. This CDR3 has 14 amino acids. Germline V gives CDR1 SEHNR, CDR2 FQNEAQ (reference sequence). Here the CDR3 reads CASSDSSGGEKLFF. The full variable domain, its missing parts supplied by reference TRBV7-9 and TRBJ1-4, is DTGVSQNPRHKITKRGQNVTFRCDPISEHNRLYWYRQTLGQGPEFLTYFQNEAQLEKSRLLSDRFSAERPKGSFSTLEIQRTEQGDSAMYLCASSDSSGGEKLFFGSGTQLSVL.

This chain links TRBV7-6 with TRBJ1-5. CDR1 and CDR2 from the germline V gene are SGHVS and FNYEAQ. CDR3 size: 15 residues. CDR3 residues: CASSLADGSNQPQHF.

The chain joins TRBV29-1 to TRBJ2-5; no DNA is available, so the TRBD2 call from TCRdb remains unchecked. Germline lookup yields CDR1 SQVTM and CDR2 ANQGSEA. The CDR3 has 12 amino acids. The chain's CDR3 is CSVEGREETQYF.

This chain connects TRBV20-1 to TRBJ2-3; the TRBD2 assignment by TCRdb is unverifiable without DNA. The germline V gene has CDR1 DFQATT and CDR2 SNEGSKA (reference sequence). CDR3 length: 15 residues. CDR3: CSASGLAGLRDTQYF.

The rearrangement uses TRBV12-3 or TRBV12-4 and TRBJ2-3; the D call from TCRdb, TRBD2, cannot be confirmed without DNA. The CDR3 sequence is 12 residues long. This CDR3 is CAISLAVDTQYF.

The chain uses TRBV25-1 and TRBJ2-7; the D gene TCRdb calls, TRBD1, cannot be checked with no DNA. The CDR3 runs 15 residues. Germline V gene lookup returns CDR1 MGHDK and CDR2 SYGVNS. The chain's CDR3 is CASSDPRGGTYEQYF.

The rearrangement joins TRBV20-1 to TRBJ2-5; TCRdb's D call, TRBD2, is unchecked because there is no DNA. The CDR3 is 17 amino acids. Germline V lookup: CDR1 DFQATT, CDR2 SNEGSKA (reference sequence). The CDR3 reads CSARDLVVAGGQETQYF.

The chain uses TRBV30 and TRBJ2-7. CDR1 and CDR2 (germline): GTSNPN, SVGIG (reference sequence). CDR3 length: 11 amino acids. The CDR3 region is CAWSVLYEQYF.

V is TRBV29-1 and J is TRBJ1-1. This CDR3 has 13 residues. Germline V gene sequence: CDR1 SQVTM, CDR2 ANQGSEA. CDR3 amino acids: CSAYGRRNTEAFF.

V gene TRBV21-1 combines with J gene TRBJ1-5. TRBV21-1 corresponds to a pseudogene. The CDR3 totals 15 residues. The CDR3 is CASSCRRVSYQPQHF.

The V gene is TRBV7-3, the J gene TRBJ2-5; no DNA is available, so the TRBD1 call from TCRdb remains unchecked. Germline V lookup: CDR1 SGHTA, CDR2 FQGTGA. The CDR3 has 14 residues. Here the CDR3 reads CASSASTGDVTQYF.

The chain is built from TRBV5-6 and TRBJ2-3. Germline values: CDR1 SGHDT, CDR2 YYEEEE. This CDR3 spans 13 amino acids. The CDR3 reads CASSPPSEDTQYF.

The chain employs TRBV5-6 and TRBJ2-3; the D gene TCRdb calls, TRBD1, cannot be checked with no DNA. The CDR3 runs to 14 residues. Germline CDR1 is SGHDT and CDR2 is YYEEEE. CDR3: CASAPRGRTDTQYF.

This rearrangement joins TRBV20-1 to TRBJ2-7. CDR1 DFQATT and CDR2 SNEGSKA come from the germline V gene (reference sequence). This CDR3 spans 11 amino acids. The CDR3 is CSAREIYEQYF.

The genes are TRBV20-1 and TRBJ2-1; the D call of TRBD2 rests on TCRdb alone, since no DNA is present to check it. CDR1 is DFQATT and CDR2 is SNEGSKA in the germline V gene (reference sequence). The CDR3 totals 16 residues. CDR3 region: CSARDLGGRTYNEQFF.

CDR3 region: CASSPGGLPMEQYF. This sequence joins TRBV6-5 and TRBJ2-7; the TCRdb call, TRBD2, lacks DNA for checking. Germline CDR1 and CDR2: MNHEY and SVGAGI. There are 14 residues in the CDR3.

CDR3 amino acids: CASSFGPGQQYF. This chain links TRBV12-3 or TRBV12-4 with TRBJ2-7; checking the TCRdb D call of TRBD1 is not possible without DNA. The CDR3 sequence is 12 residues long.

The chain employs TRBV29-1 and TRBJ1-3; checking the TCRdb D call of TRBD1 is not possible without DNA. Germline V gene lookup returns CDR1 SQVTM and CDR2 ANQGSEA. CDR3 size: 11 residues. The CDR3 spells CSVRAANTIYF. The whole variable domain, remainder taken from reference TRBV29-1 and TRBJ1-3, is SAVISQKPSRDICQRGTSLTIQCQVDSQVTMMFWYRQQPGQSLTLIATANQGSEATYESGFVIDKFPISRPNLTFSTLTVSNMSPEDSSIYLCSVRAANTIYFGEGSWLTVV.

CDR3 in amino acids: CASSAIPGHHNYEQYF. The chain combines TRBV5-6 with TRBJ2-7; TCRdb calls TRBD1, which cannot be checked without DNA. Per germline, CDR1 SGHDT and CDR2 YYEEEE. The CDR3 totals 16 residues.

The rearrangement joins TRBV7-9 to TRBJ2-1; TCRdb outputs TRBD1, but without DNA this stays unchecked. Germline-derived CDR1 and CDR2 are SEHNR and FQNEAQ (reference sequence). This CDR3 is 14 amino acids long. The CDR3 loop reads CASMWGGSYNEQFF.

The V call is TRBV7-8, the J call TRBJ2-1; TCRdb outputs TRBD2, but without DNA this stays unchecked. The germline V gene has CDR1 SGHVS and CDR2 FQNEAQ. This CDR3 comprises 17 residues. This chain's CDR3 is CASSSAELAEFYNEQFF. Combining the CDR3 with reference TRBV7-8 and TRBJ2-1 gives the whole variable domain GAGVSQSPRYKVAKRGQDVALRCDPISGHVSLFWYQQALGQGPEFLTYFQNEAQLDKSGLPSDRFFAERPEGSVSTLKIQRTQQEDSAVYLCASSSAELAEFYNEQFFGPGTRLTVL.

The chain combines TRBV7-9 with TRBJ2-7. Per the germline V gene, CDR1 is SEHNR and CDR2 is FQNEAQ (reference sequence). The CDR3 contains 15 residues. CDR3 sequence: CASSQPHGNSYEQYF.

CDR3 sequence: CASTSTSGGVFYNEQFF. The genes are TRBV12-3 or TRBV12-4 and TRBJ2-1; TCRdb names TRBD2, which stays unverified in the absence of DNA. The CDR3 has 17 amino acids.

V is TRBV21-1 and J is TRBJ2-2; TCRdb names TRBD1, which stays unverified in the absence of DNA. TRBV21-1 is noted as a pseudogene. This CDR3 region has 14 residues. CDR3: CASSTTDYTGELFF.

The chain carries TRBV5-1 and TRBJ2-5; the D gene TCRdb calls, TRBD1, cannot be checked with no DNA. The V gene's germline CDR1 is SGHRS and CDR2 YFSETQ. The CDR3 loop spans 15 amino acids. This chain's CDR3 is CASSGWDAGESTQYF. The entire variable domain, with the rest obtained from reference TRBV5-1 and TRBJ2-5, is as follows: KAGVTQTPRYLIKTRGQQVTLSCSPISGHRSVSWYQQTPGQGLQFLFEYFSETQRNKGNFPGRFSGRQFSNSRSEMNVSTLELGDSALYLCASSGWDAGESTQYFGPGTRLLVL.